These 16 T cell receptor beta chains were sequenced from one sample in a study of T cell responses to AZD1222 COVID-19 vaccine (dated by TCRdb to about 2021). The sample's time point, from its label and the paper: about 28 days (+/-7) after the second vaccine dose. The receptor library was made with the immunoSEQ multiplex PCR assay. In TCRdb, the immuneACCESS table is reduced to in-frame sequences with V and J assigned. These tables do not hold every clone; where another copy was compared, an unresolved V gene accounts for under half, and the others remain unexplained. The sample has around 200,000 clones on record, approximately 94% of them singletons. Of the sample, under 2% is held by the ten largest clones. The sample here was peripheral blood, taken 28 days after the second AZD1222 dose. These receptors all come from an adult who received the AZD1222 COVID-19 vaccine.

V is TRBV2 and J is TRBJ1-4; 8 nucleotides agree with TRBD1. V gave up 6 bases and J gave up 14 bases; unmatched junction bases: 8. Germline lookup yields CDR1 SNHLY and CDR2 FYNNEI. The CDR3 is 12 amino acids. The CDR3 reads CASRGTGRRLFF. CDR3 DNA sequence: TGTGCCAGCAGAGGGACAGGCCGGCGCCTGTTTTTT.

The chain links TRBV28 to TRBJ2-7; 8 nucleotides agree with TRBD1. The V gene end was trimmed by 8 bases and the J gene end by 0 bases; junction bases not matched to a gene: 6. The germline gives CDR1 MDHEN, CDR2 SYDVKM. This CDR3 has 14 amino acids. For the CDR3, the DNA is TGTGCCAGCCTCCGGGACAGGTACTCCTACGAGCAGTACTTC. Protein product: CASLRDRYSYEQYF.

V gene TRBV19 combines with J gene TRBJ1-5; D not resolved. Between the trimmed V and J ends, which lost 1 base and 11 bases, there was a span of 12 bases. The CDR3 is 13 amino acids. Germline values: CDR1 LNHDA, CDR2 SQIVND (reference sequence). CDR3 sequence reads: CASSIVVEGTQHF. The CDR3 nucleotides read TGTGCCAGTAGTATAGTAGTGGAGGGAACCCAGCATTTT.

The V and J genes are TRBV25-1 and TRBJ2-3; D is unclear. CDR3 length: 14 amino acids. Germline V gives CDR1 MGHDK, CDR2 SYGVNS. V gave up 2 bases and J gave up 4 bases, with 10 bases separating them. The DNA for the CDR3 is TGTGCCAGCAGTGAACCCTCCACGGCAGATACGCAGTATTTT. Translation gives CASSEPSTADTQYF.

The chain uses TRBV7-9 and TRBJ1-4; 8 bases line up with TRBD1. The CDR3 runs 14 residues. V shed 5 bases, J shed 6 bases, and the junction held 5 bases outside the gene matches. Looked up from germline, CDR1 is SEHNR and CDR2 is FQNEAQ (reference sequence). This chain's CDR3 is CASSLTGVDEKLFF. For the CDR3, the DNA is TGTGCCAGCAGCCTGACAGGGGTGGATGAAAAACTGTTTTTT.

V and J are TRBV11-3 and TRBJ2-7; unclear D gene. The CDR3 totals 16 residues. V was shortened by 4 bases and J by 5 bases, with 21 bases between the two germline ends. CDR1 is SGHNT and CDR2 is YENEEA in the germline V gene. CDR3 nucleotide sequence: TGTGCCAGCAGCTCCGACTTTGACACCTCCTTGGACGAGCAGTACTTC. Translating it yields CASSSDFDTSLDEQYF.

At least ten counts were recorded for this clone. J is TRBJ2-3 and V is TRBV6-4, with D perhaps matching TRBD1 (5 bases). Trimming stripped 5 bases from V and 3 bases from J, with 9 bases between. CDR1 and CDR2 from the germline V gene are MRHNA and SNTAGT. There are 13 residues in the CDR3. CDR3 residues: CASSSTETDTQYF. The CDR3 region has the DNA TGTGCCAGCAGTTCGACAGAGACAGATACGCAGTATTTT.

CDR3 residues: CASSYIGEQYF. The CDR3 DNA follows: TGTGCCAGCAGCTACATTGGAGAGCAGTACTTC. The J gene is TRBJ2-7, the V gene TRBV27; D uncertain. Trimming left V 6 bases short and J 7 bases short, with 10 bases between. Looked up from germline, CDR1 is MNHEY and CDR2 is SMNVEV (reference sequence). The CDR3 loop spans 11 amino acids.

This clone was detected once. The CDR3 region is CASSYLPRGGLQLSQHF. The DNA for the CDR3 is TGTGCCAGCAGTTACCTCCCGAGGGGGGGTCTCCAACTTTCCCAGCATTTT. The chain couples TRBV6-2 or TRBV6-3 to TRBJ1-5, with D possibly TRBD1 on 6 matching bases. Trimming shortened V by 2 bases and J by 11 bases, and 25 bases separated the two germline ends. This CDR3 has 17 amino acids. Germline values: CDR1 MNHEY, CDR2 SVGEGT.

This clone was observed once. The CDR3 coding sequence is TGTGCCAGCAGCTTCCGGACAGCCGTTGCCACTGAAGCTTTCTTT. Encoded protein: CASSFRTAVATEAFF. The V gene is TRBV11-2, the J gene TRBJ1-1; tentative D call: TRBD1 (6 bases). The V end lost 3 bases, the J end lost 4 bases, and 15 bases lay between the germline ends. Germline CDR1 and CDR2: SGHAT and FQNNGV. The CDR3 extends over 15 amino acids.

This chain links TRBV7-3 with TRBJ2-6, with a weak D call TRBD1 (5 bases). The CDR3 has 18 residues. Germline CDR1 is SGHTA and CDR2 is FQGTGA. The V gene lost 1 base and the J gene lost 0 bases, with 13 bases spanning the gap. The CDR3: CASSLKGQGRSGANVLTF. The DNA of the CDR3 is TGTGCCAGCAGCTTAAAGGGGCAGGGCCGCTCTGGGGCCAACGTCCTGACTTTC.

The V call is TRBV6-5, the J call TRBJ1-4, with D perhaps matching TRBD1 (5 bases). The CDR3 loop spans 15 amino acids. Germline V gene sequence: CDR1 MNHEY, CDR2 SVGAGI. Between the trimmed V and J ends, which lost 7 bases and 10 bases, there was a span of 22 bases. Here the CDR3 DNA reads TGTGCCAGCACAAAGTGGGCGCGGGACCGGGGAAAACTGTTTTTT. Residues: CASTKWARDRGKLFF.

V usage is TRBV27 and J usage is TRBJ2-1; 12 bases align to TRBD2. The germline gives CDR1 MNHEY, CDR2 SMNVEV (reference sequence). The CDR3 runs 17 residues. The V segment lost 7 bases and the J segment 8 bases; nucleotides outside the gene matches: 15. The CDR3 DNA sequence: TGTGCCAGCAACCCGGGGGGACTAGCGGGCTTAGGCCATGAGCAGTTCTTC. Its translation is CASNPGGLAGLGHEQFF.

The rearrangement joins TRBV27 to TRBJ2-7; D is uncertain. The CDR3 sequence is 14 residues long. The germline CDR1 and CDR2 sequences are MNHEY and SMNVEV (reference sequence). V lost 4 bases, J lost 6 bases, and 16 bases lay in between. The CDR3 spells CASSSAFLVTEQYF. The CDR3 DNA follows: TGTGCCAGCAGTTCCGCTTTCTTGGTGACCGAGCAGTACTTC.

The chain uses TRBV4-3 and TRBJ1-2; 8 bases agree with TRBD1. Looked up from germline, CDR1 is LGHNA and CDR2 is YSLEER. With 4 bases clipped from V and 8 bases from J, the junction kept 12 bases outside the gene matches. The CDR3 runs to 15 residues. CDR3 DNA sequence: TGCGCCAGCAGCCCGTTACCTCGACAGGGGAGAGGCTACACCTTC. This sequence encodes CASSPLPRQGRGYTF.

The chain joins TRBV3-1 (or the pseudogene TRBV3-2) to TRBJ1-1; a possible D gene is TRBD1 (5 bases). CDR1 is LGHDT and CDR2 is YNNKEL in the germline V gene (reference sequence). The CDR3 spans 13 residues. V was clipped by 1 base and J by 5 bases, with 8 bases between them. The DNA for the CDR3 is TGTGCCAGCAGCCAAGGCAGGGCGACTGAAGCTTTCTTT. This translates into CASSQGRATEAFF.